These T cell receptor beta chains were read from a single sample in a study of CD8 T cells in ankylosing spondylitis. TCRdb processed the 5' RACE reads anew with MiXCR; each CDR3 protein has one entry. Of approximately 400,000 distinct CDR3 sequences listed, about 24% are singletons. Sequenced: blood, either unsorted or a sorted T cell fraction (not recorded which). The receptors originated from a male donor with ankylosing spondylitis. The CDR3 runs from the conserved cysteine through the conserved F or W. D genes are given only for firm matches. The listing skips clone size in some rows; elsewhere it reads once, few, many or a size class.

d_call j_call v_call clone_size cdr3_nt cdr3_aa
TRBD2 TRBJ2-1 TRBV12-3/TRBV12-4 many TGTGCCAGCAGCCAGGGACTATTTTACAATGAGCAGTTCTTC CASSQGLFYNEQFF
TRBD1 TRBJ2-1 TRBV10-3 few TGTGCCATCAGTGAGGACAGGGAATTTTCAAATGAGCAGTTCTTC CAISEDREFSNEQFF
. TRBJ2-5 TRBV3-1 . TGTGCCAGCAGCCCAGTTCGAGGGGAGACCCAGTACTTC CASSPVRGETQYF
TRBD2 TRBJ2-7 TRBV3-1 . TGTGCCAGCAGCCAAGTCTTCAGCGGGAGGGGGAACGAGCAGTACTTC CASSQVFSGRGNEQYF
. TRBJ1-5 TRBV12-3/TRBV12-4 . TGTGCCAGCAGTCCCGGGGGGGGGCTAAATCAGCCCCAGCATTTT CASSPGGGLNQPQHF
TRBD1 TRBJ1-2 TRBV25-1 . TGTGCCAGCAGTGAATTGGGCGCAGGGGGTGTTATCTATGGCTACACCTTC CASSELGAGGVIYGYTF
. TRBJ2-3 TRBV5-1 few TGCGCCAGCAGCCCGACATTAGATACGCAGTATTTT CASSPTLDTQYF
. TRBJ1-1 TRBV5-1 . TGCGCCAGCAGCTTGGAGACAGCGAACACTGAAGCTTTCTTT CASSLETANTEAFF
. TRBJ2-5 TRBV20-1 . TGCAGTGCTAGGATAAAGACCCAGTACTTC CSARIKTQYF
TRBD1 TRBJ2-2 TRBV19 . TGTGCCTCACGGGACAGGGAACGAAGCCTAATCACCGGGGAGCTGTTTTTT CASRDRERSLITGELFF
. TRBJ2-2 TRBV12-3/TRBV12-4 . TGTGCCAGCAGCCCCACTAGTCCATCAGGGGAGCTGTTTTTT CASSPTSPSGELFF
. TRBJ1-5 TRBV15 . TGTGCCACCAGCAGAGATCCGGAAAGCAATCAGCCCCAGCATTTT CATSRDPESNQPQHF
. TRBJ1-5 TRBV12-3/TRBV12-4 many TGTGCCAGCAGTTTAGGGCAGGACAATCAGCCCCAGCATTTT CASSLGQDNQPQHF